One sample yielded the 2 T cell receptor beta chains listed below, sequenced in a study of T cell responses to AZD1222 COVID-19 vaccine. Assay used: immunoSEQ multiplex PCR; TCRdb lists only in-frame clones, some missing. The sample records about 140,000 clones, approximately 88% being singletons. Sequenced material: peripheral blood, taken on day 0 of AZD1222 vaccination. These receptors were taken from an adult in good health.

The chain employs TRBV27 and TRBJ2-7, with a weak D call TRBD2 (5 bases). Germline loops: CDR1 MNHEY, CDR2 SMNVEV (reference sequence). The germline V and J ends were trimmed by 10 bases and 4 bases, with 17 bases remaining between them. The CDR3 loop spans 13 amino acids. The CDR3: CATRGRERYEQYF. The CDR3 DNA follows: TGTGCCACCCGAGGACGGGAAAGGTACGAGCAGTACTTC.

The J gene is TRBJ2-6, the V gene TRBV5-6, with 9 positions matching TRBD2. Germline V gene data show CDR1 as SGHDT and CDR2 as YYEEEE. J lost 0 bases, V lost 4 bases, and 11 bases had no gene match. The CDR3 is 19 residues long. The CDR3: CASSRQASGVLSGANVLTF. The DNA of the CDR3 is TGTGCCAGCAGCCGTCAGGCTAGCGGGGTCCTCTCTGGGGCCAACGTCCTGACTTTC.